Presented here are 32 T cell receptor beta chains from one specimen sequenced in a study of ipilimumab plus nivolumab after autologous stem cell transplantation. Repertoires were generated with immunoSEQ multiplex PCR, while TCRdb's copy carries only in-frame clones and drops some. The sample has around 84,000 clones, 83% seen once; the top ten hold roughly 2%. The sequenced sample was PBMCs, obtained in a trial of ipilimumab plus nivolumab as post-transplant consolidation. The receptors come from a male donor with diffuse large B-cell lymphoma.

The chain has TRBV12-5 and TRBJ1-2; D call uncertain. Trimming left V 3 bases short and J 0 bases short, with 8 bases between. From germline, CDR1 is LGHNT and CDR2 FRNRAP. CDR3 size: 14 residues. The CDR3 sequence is CASGFGEANYGYTF. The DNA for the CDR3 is TGTGCTAGTGGTTTCGGGGAAGCTAACTATGGCTACACCTTC. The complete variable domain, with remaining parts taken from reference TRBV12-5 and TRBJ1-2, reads DARVTQTPRHKVTEMGQEVTMRCQPILGHNTVFWYRQTMMQGLELLAYFRNRAPLDDSGMPKDRFSAEMPDATLATLKIQPSEPRDSAVYFCASGFGEANYGYTFGSGTRLTVV.

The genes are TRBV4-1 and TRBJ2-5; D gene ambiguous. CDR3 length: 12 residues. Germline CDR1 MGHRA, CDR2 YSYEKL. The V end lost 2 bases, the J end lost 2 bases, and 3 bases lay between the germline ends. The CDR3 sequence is CASSQPQETQYF. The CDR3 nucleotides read TGCGCCAGCAGCCAACCACAAGAGACCCAGTACTTC.

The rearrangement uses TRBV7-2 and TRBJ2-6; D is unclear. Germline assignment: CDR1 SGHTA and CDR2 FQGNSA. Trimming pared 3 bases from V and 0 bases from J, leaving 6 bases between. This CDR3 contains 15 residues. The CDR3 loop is CASSFVSSGANVLTF. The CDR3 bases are TGTGCCAGCAGCTTTGTAAGCTCTGGGGCCAACGTCCTGACTTTC.

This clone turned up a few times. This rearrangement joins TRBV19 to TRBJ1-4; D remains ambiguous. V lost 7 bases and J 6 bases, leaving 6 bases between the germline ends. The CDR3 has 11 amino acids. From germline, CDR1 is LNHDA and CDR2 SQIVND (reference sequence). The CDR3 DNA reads TGTGCCAGTACCGAAGATGAAAAACTGTTTTTT. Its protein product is CASTEDEKLFF.

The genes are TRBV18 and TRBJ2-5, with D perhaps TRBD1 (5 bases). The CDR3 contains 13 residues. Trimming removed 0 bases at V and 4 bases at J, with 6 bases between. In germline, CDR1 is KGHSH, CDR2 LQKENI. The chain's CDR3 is CASSPPGRETQYF. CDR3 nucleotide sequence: TGTGCCAGCTCACCACCGGGGCGAGAGACCCAGTACTTC.

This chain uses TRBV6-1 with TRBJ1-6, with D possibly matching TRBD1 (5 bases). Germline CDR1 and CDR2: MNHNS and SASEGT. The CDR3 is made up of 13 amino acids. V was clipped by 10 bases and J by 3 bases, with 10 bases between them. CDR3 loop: CAIQALYNSPLHF. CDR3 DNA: TGTGCCATACAGGCCCTCTATAATTCACCCCTCCACTTT.

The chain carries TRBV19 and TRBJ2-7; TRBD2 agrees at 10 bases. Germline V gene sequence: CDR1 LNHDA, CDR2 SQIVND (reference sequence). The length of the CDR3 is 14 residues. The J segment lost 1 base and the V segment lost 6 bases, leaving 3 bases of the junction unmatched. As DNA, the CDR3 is TGTGCCAGTAGCACACTAGCGGGATCCTACGAGCAGTACTTC. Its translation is CASSTLAGSYEQYF.

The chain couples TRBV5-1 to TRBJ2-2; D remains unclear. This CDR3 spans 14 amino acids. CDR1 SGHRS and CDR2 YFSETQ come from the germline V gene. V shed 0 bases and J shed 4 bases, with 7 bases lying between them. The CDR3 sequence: CASSLAASTGELFF. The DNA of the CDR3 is TGCGCCAGCAGCTTGGCGGCTAGCACCGGGGAGCTGTTTTTT.

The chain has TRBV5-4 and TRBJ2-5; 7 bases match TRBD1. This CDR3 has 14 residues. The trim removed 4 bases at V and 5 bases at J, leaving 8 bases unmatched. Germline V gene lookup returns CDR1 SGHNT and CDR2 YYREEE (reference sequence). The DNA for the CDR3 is TGTGCCAGCAGCGTGAGGGGGCTGGAGGAGACCCAGTACTTC. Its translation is CASSVRGLEETQYF.

Here the CDR3 DNA reads TGTGCCAGCAGCCAAGAGAGGGGGCGCAACTATGGCTACACCTTC. Amino acids: CASSQERGRNYGYTF. This chain uses TRBV4-2 with TRBJ1-2; the match to TRBD1 covers 7 bases. The germline gives CDR1 LGHNA, CDR2 YNFKEQ. This CDR3 has 15 residues. The V and J ends lost 0 bases and 2 bases, in that order; junction bases with no gene match: 3.

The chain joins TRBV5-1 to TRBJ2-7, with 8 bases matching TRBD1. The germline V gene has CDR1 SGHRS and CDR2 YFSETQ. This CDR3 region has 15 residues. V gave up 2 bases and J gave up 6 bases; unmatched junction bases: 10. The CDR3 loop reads CASSLFQGATGEQYF. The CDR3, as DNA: TGCGCCAGCAGCTTATTCCAGGGGGCGACCGGCGAGCAGTACTTC.

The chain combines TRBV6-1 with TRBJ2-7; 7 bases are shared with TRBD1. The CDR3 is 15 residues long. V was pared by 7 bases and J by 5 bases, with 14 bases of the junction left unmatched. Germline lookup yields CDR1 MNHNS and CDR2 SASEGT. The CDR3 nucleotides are TGTGCCAGCACGCCGAGGGACAGATCTACCCACGAGCAGTACTTC. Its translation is CASTPRDRSTHEQYF.

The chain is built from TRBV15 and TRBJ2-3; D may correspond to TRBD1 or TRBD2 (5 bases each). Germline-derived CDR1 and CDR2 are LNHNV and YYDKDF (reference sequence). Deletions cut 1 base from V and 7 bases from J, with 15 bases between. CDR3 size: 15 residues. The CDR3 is CATSRVAGTSHTQYF. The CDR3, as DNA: TGTGCCACCAGCAGAGTGGCCGGGACCTCCCATACGCAGTATTTT.

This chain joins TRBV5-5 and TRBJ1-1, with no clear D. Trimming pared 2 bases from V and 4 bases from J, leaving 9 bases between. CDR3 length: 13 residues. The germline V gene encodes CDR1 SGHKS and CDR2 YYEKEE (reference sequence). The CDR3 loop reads CASSFAEGTEAFF. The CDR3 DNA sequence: TGTGCCAGCAGCTTCGCTGAAGGCACTGAAGCTTTCTTT. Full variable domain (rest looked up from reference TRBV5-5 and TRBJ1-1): DAGVTQSPTHLIKTRGQQVTLRCSPISGHKSVSWYQQVLGQGPQFIFQYYEKEERGRGNFPDRFSARQFPNYSSELNVNALLLGDSALYLCASSFAEGTEAFFGQGTRLTVV.

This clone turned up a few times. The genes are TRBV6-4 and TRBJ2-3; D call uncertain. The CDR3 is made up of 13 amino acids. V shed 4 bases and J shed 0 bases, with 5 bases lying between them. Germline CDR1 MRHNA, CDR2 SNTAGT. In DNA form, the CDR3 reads TGTGCCAGCAGTGTGGGTAGCACAGATACGCAGTATTTT. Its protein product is CASSVGSTDTQYF.

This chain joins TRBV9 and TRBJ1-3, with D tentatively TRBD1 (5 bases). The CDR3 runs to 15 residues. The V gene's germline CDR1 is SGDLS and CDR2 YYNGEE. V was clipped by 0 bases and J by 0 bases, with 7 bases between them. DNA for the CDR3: TGTGCCAGCAGCGTAGGTGACAGCTCTGGAAACACCATATATTTT. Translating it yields CASSVGDSSGNTIYF.

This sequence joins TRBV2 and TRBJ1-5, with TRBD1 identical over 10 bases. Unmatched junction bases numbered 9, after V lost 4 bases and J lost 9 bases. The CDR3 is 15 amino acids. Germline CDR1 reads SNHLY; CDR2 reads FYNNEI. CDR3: CASSGGTGVLGPQHF. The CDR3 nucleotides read TGTGCCAGCAGTGGCGGGACAGGGGTTCTAGGGCCCCAGCATTTT.

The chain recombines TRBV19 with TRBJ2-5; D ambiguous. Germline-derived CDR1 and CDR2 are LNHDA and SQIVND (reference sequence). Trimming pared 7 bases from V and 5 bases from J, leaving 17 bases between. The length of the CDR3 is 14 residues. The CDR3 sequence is CASTGPGRRETQYF. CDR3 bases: TGTGCCAGTACCGGACCAGGCCGGCGGGAGACCCAGTACTTC.

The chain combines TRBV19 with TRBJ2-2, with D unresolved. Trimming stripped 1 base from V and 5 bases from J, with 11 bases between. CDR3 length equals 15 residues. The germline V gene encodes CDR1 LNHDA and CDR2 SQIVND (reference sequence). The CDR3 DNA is TGTGCCAGTAGTATAGCTAGGGTTGGAACCGGGGAGCTGTTTTTT. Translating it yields CASSIARVGTGELFF.

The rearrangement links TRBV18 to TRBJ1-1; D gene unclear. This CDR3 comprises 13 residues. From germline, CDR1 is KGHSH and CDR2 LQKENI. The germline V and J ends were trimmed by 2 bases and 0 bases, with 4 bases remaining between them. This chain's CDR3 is CASSPELNTEAFF. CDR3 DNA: TGTGCCAGCTCACCAGAGTTGAACACTGAAGCTTTCTTT.

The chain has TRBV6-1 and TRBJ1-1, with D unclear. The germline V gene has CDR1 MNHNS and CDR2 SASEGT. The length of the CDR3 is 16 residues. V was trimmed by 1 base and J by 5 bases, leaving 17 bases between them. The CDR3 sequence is CASSEVLSSPRTEAFF. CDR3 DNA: TGTGCCAGCAGTGAAGTACTCTCAAGCCCGAGGACTGAAGCTTTCTTT.

The CDR3 protein is CASSQVLPRAGNTIYF. CDR3 bases: TGTGCCAGCAGCCAAGTCCTCCCTCGGGCTGGAAACACCATATATTTT. The chain links TRBV14 to TRBJ1-3; no clear D. Germline-derived CDR1 and CDR2 are SGHDN and FVKESK. The CDR3 has 16 amino acids. V was trimmed by 1 base and J by 2 bases, leaving 12 bases between them.

The CDR3, as DNA: TGTGCCAGCAGCGTAGGACCCACTAATTCACCCCTCCACTTT. As protein: CASSVGPTNSPLHF. This chain uses TRBV9 with TRBJ1-6; D is uncertain. Germline V gene lookup returns CDR1 SGDLS and CDR2 YYNGEE. Trimming shortened V by 0 bases and J by 6 bases, and 7 bases separated the two germline ends. The CDR3 loop spans 14 amino acids.

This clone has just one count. As DNA, the CDR3 is TGTGCCAGCAGGGACCAAGAGACCCAGTACTTC. Encoded protein: CASRDQETQYF. The chain employs TRBV6-5 and TRBJ2-5; D gene uncertain. The CDR3 is 11 residues long. Per germline, CDR1 MNHEY and CDR2 SVGAGI. Trimming cost V 6 bases and J 0 bases, with 2 bases left between them.

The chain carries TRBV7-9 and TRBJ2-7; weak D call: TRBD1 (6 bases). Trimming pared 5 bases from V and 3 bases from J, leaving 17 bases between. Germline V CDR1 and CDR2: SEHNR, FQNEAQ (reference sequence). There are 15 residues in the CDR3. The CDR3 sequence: CASSPGTGQYYEQYF. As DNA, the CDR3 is TGTGCCAGCAGCCCCGGAACCGGACAGTACTACGAGCAGTACTTC. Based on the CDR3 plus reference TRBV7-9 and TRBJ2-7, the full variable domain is DTGVSQNPRHKITKRGQNVTFRCDPISEHNRLYWYRQTLGQGPEFLTYFQNEAQLEKSRLLSDRFSAERPKGSFSTLEIQRTEQGDSAMYLCASSPGTGQYYEQYFGPGTRLTVT.

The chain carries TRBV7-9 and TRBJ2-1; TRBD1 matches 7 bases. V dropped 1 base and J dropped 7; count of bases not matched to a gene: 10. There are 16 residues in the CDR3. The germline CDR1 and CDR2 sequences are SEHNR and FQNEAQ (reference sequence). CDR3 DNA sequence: TGTGCCAGCAGCTTAGTGCAGAGGGGGCGTTGGAATGAGCAGTTCTTC. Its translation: CASSLVQRGRWNEQFF.

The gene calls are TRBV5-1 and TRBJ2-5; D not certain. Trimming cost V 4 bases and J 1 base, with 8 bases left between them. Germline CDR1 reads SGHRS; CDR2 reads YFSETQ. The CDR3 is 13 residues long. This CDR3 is CASSPMIQETQYF. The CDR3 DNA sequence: TGCGCCAGCAGCCCTATGATCCAAGAGACCCAGTACTTC.

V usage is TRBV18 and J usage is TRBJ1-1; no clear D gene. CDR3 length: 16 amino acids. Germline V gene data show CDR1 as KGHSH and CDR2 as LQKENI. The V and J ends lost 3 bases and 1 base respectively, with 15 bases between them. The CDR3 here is CASSPTGPPQNTEAFF. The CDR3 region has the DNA TGTGCCAGCTCACCGACCGGGCCCCCTCAGAACACTGAAGCTTTCTTT.

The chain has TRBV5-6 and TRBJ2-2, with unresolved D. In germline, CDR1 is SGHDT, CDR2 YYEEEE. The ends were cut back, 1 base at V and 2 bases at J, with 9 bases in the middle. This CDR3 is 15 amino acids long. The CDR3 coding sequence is TGTGCCAGCAGCTTGCTGGCAGGCAACACCGGGGAGCTGTTTTTT. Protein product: CASSLLAGNTGELFF.

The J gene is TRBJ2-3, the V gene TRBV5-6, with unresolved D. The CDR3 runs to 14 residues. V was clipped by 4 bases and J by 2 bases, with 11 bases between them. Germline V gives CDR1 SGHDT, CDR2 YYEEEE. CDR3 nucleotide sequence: TGTGCCAGCAGCCCGAGATACAACACAGATACGCAGTATTTT. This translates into CASSPRYNTDTQYF. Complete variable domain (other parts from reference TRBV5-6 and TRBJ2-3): DAGVTQSPTHLIKTRGQQVTLRCSPKSGHDTVSWYQQALGQGPQFIFQYYEEEERQRGNFPDRFSGHQFPNYSSELNVNALLLGDSALYLCASSPRYNTDTQYFGPGTRLTVL.

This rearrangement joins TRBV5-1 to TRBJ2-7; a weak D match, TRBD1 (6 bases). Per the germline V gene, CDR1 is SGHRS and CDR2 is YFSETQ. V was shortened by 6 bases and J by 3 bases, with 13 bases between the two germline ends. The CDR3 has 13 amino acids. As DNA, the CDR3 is TGCGCCAGCAAGGAGGCAGGGGACTACGAGCAGTACTTC. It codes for CASKEAGDYEQYF. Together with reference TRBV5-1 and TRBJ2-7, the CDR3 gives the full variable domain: KAGVTQTPRYLIKTRGQQVTLSCSPISGHRSVSWYQQTPGQGLQFLFEYFSETQRNKGNFPGRFSGRQFSNSRSEMNVSTLELGDSALYLCASKEAGDYEQYFGPGTRLTVT.

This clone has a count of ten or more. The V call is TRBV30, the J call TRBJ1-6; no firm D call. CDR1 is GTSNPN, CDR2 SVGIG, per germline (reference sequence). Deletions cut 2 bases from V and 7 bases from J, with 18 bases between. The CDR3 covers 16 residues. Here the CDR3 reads CAWSTRSRVSNSPLHF. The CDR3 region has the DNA TGTGCCTGGAGTACTCGTTCTCGAGTCTCCAATTCACCCCTCCACTTT.